This T cell receptor beta chain stems from a study of blood T cell repertoires in COVID-19. Original methodology: It was from reference gene primer amplification that nucleated cell counts were estimated. Method: immunoSEQ multiplex PCR; TCRdb's copy keeps in-frame clones and lacks some. V and J calls and clone size are those listed in that table; D and trimming were worked out from the DNA. The sample carries some 150,000 clones, about 83% recorded once. The CDR3 loop spans 16 amino acids. Germline loops: CDR1 LNHDA, CDR2 SQIVND (reference sequence). J was trimmed by 5 bases and V by 4 bases; bases with no gene match: 11.

The chain employs TRBV19 and TRBJ2-7; 10 bases match TRBD1. The sequence was obtained from a woman aged 60-75 years with COVID-19, enrolled during active disease. Sequencing was done on a sample of peripheral blood. This CDR3 reads CASSTRTGGELNEQYF. The CDR3 DNA reads TGTGCCAGTAGTACCCGGACAGGGGGGGAACTTAACGAGCAGTACTTC.